This T cell receptor (beta chain) was captured by sequencing in a study of graft-versus-host responses after intestinal transplantation. As for the study in general: All of the recipients had induction that used anti-thymocyte globulin, then tacrolimus and steroids for approximately 3 years.

J gave up 0 bases and V 6 bases, and 6 bases lay outside the gene matches. The V gene's germline CDR1 is KGHSH and CDR2 LQKENI. The CDR3 contains 15 residues. Comment on this clone: Its target is not known.

Clones were read by immunoSEQ multiplex PCR, and TCRdb kept only the in-frame ones, dropping some. Among some 87,000 clones listed, 92% were seen once. Whole-study results and caveats: Allograft clonal ratios (graft-versus-host to host-versus-graft) were high in patients who had graft-donor T cell macrochimerism.

The sequence derives from a human donor who received an intestinal transplant. J is TRBJ1-1 and V is TRBV18, with TRBD1 matching over 8 bases. Sequenced material: unstimulated CD4+ T cells sorted from spleen or lymph node cells, taken before intestinal transplant. CDR3 region: CASSFDRGVNTEAFF. The CDR3 DNA reads TGTGCCAGCTCGTTCGACAGGGGCGTGAACACTGAAGCTTTCTTT.